The sequence of this TCR beta chain was determined in a study of shared clonotypes between healthy human individuals. Whole-study findings and limits: In a handful of donors, approximately 5% of naive CD4 clonotypes appeared in common. Depth of sequencing was expected to influence donor clonotype sharing.

Germline V CDR1 and CDR2: ENHRY, SYGVKD. The CDR3 has 15 amino acids. The germline V and J ends were trimmed by 3 bases and 1 base, with 12 bases remaining between them. Roughly 210 ng DNA, 30,000 or so T cell genomes, went into each sorted-subset replicate PCR. The method was immunoSEQ multiplex PCR; TCRdb's version includes in-frame clones alone and lacks a portion of them. This table holds approximately 1,000,000 clones, about four fifths found once. The table lists this clone with a few counts. Its antigen is not known. Nashville, Tennessee was home to all donors, who were Caucasian adults. What was sequenced was memory CD4+ T cells from PBMCs. The subset here: CD45RA-negative fraction. This TCR came from a man in his late teens or twenties in good health. Some clones in this sample may be carry-over from other donors' samples. This sequence joins TRBV10-3 and TRBJ1-1; D possibly corresponds to TRBD1 (5 bases). The CDR3 region is CAISELETANTEAFF. The CDR3 DNA reads TGTGCCATCAGTGAACTGGAGACAGCGAACACTGAAGCTTTCTTT.